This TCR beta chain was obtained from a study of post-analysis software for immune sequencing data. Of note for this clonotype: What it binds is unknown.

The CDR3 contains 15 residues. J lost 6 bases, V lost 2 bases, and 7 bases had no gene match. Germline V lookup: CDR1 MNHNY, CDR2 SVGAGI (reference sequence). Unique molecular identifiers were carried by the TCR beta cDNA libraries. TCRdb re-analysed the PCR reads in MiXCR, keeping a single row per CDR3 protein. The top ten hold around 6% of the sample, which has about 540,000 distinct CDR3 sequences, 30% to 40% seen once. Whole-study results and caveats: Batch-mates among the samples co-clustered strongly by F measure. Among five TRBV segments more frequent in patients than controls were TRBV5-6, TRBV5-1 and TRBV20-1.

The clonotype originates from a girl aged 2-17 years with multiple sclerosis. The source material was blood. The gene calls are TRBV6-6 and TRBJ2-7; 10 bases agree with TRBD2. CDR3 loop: CASSYHASGGLEQYF. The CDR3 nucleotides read TGTGCCAGCAGTTACCACGCTAGCGGGGGCCTCGAGCAGTACTTC.